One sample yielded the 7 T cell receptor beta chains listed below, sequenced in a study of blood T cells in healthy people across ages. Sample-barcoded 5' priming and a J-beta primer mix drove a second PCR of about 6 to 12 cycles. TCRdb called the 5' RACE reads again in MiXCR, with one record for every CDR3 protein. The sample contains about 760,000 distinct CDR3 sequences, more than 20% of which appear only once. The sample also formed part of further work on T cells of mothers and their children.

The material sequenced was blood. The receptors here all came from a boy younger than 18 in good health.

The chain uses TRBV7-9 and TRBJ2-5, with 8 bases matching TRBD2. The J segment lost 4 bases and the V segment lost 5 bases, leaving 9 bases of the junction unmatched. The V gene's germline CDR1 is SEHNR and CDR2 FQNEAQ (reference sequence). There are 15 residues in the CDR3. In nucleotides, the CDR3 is TGTGCCAGCAGCCCCACGGGACTAGGGGGAGAGACCCAGTACTTC. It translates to CASSPTGLGGETQYF.

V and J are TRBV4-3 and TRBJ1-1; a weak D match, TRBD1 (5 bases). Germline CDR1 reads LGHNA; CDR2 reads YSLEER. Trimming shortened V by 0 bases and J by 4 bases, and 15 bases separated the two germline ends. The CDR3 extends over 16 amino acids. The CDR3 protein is CASSQDYPGMGTEAFF. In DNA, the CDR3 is TGCGCCAGCAGCCAAGATTACCCAGGGATGGGCACTGAAGCTTTCTTT.

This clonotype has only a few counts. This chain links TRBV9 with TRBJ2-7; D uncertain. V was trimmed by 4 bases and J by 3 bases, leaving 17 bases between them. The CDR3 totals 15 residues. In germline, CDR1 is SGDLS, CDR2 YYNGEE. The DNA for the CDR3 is TGTGCCAGCAGCCCGCTCCCCCAGAGTCTCTACGAGCAGTACTTC. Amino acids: CASSPLPQSLYEQYF.

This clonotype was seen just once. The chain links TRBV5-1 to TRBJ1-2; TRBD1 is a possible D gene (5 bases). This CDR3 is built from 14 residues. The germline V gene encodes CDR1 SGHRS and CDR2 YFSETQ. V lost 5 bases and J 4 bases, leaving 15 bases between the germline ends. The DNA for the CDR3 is TGCGCCAGCAGGACAGCTCTCGCCGGCTATGGCTACACCTTC. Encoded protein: CASRTALAGYGYTF.

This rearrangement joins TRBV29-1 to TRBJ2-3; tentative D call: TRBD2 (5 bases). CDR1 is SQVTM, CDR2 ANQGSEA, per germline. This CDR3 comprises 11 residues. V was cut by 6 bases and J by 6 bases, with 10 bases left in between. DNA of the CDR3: TGCAGCGTAGCCCCGGGGGATACGCAGTATTTT. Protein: CSVAPGDTQYF.

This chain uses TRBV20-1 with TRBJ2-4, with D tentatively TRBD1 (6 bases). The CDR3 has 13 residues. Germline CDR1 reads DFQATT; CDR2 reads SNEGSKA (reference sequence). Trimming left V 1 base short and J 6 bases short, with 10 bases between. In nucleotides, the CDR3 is TGCAGTGCTAGAGGGACAGAGGGAAACATTCAGTACTTC. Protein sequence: CSARGTEGNIQYF.

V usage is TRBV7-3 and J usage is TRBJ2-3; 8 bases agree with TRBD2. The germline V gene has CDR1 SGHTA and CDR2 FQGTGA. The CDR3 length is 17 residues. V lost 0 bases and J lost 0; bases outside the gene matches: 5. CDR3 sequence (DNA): TGTGCCAGCAGCTTAACTGGTTTAGCGGGGAGCACAGATACGCAGTATTTT. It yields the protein CASSLTGLAGSTDTQYF.